These 9 T cell receptor beta chains were all obtained from the same sample, sequenced in a study of blood T cell repertoires in COVID-19 (dated by TCRdb to between 2020 and 2021). Libraries were prepared through the immunoSEQ multiplex PCR assay. Not all clones reach the TCRdb copy of this immuneACCESS table, which keeps in-frame sequences only. Checked studies attribute under half of the gap to unresolved V genes and leave the rest unexplained. For this sample there are approximately 140,000 clones; roughly 90% appear just once. The biggest ten clones account for more than 15% of the sample. Sequences were obtained from peripheral blood. These receptors were obtained from a man aged 45-60 years with active or convalescent COVID-19.

The CDR3 here is CASSELEGAHNEQFF. As DNA, the CDR3 is TGTGCCAGCAGCGAGTTGGAGGGGGCTCACAATGAGCAGTTCTTC. The genes are TRBV9 and TRBJ2-1, with a tentative D call TRBD1 (7 bases). V shed 3 bases and J shed 5 bases, with 15 bases lying between them. There are 15 residues in the CDR3. From germline, CDR1 is SGDLS and CDR2 YYNGEE.

This chain connects TRBV19 to TRBJ1-2, with 7 bases that match TRBD1. Germline CDR1 LNHDA, CDR2 SQIVND (reference sequence). The V segment lost 4 bases and the J segment 8 bases; nucleotides outside the gene matches: 7. This CDR3 contains 13 residues. The chain's CDR3 is CASSTETGRGYTF. The CDR3 region has the DNA TGTGCCAGTAGTACGGAGACAGGGCGAGGCTACACCTTC.

The chain has TRBV2 and TRBJ2-3; 7 nucleotides match TRBD2. The CDR3 runs 14 residues. Germline CDR1 reads SNHLY; CDR2 reads FYNNEI. With V trimmed by 1 base and J by 5 bases, 3 bases remained unmatched. CDR3 sequence reads: CASSEERGIDTQYF. CDR3 bases: TGTGCCAGCAGTGAAGAGCGGGGAATAGATACGCAGTATTTT.

The chain links TRBV7-2 to TRBJ2-5, with a tentative D call TRBD1 (5 bases). In germline, CDR1 is SGHTA, CDR2 FQGNSA. The V gene lost 1 base and the J gene lost 7 bases, with 16 bases spanning the gap. The CDR3 has 15 amino acids. The CDR3 nucleotides are TGTGCCAGCAGCTTAGGGCCCCAACTGGGGCTGACCCAGTACTTC. Protein product: CASSLGPQLGLTQYF. The full variable domain, with the rest looked up from reference TRBV7-2 and TRBJ2-5, is GAGVSQSPSNKVTEKGKDVELRCDPISGHTALYWYRQSLGQGLEFLIYFQGNSAPDKSGLPSDRFSAERTGGSVSTLTIQRTQQEDSAVYLCASSLGPQLGLTQYFGPGTRLLVL.

This sequence joins TRBV27 and TRBJ2-3; D is undetermined. The CDR3 is 15 amino acids. The V end lost 2 bases, the J end lost 0 bases, and 9 bases lay between the germline ends. In germline, CDR1 is MNHEY, CDR2 SMNVEV (reference sequence). The CDR3 bases are TGTGCCAGCAGTTTACGGCAGGTTAGCACAGATACGCAGTATTTT. It specifies CASSLRQVSTDTQYF.

V and J are TRBV25-1 and TRBJ2-3; D gene ambiguous. CDR3 size: 15 residues. Trimming shortened V by 3 bases and J by 0 bases, and 10 bases separated the two germline ends. CDR1 MGHDK and CDR2 SYGVNS come from the germline V gene. CDR3 nucleotides: TGTGCCAGCAGTGACTTGGTCACTAGCACAGATACGCAGTATTTT. Translation gives CASSDLVTSTDTQYF.

The chain has TRBV11-2 and TRBJ2-7, with TRBD2 matching 8 bases. Germline V CDR1 and CDR2: SGHAT, FQNNGV. Germline trimming cut 1 base from V and 2 bases from J; bases unmatched to any gene: 4. The CDR3 loop spans 15 amino acids. CDR3 residues: CASSLAPGGPYEQYF. As DNA, the CDR3 is TGTGCCAGCAGCTTAGCCCCGGGGGGGCCCTACGAGCAGTACTTC.

V usage is TRBV5-8 and J usage is TRBJ2-2; D ambiguous. Between the trimmed V and J ends, which lost 1 base and 6 bases, there was a span of 7 bases. The CDR3 is 13 residues long. CDR1 and CDR2 from the germline V gene are SGHTS and YDEGEE. The CDR3 reads CASSLLGAGELFF. The CDR3 DNA is TGTGCCAGCAGCTTGTTAGGAGCCGGGGAGCTGTTTTTT.

The chain links TRBV4-1 to TRBJ1-1, with TRBD1 as a possible D gene (6 bases). Germline V lookup: CDR1 MGHRA, CDR2 YSYEKL. There are 16 residues in the CDR3. Between the trimmed V and J ends, which lost 0 bases and 3 bases, there was a span of 14 bases. The CDR3 is CASSQDPNRVYTEAFF. The CDR3 DNA is TGCGCCAGCAGCCAAGACCCGAACAGGGTGTACACTGAAGCTTTCTTT.